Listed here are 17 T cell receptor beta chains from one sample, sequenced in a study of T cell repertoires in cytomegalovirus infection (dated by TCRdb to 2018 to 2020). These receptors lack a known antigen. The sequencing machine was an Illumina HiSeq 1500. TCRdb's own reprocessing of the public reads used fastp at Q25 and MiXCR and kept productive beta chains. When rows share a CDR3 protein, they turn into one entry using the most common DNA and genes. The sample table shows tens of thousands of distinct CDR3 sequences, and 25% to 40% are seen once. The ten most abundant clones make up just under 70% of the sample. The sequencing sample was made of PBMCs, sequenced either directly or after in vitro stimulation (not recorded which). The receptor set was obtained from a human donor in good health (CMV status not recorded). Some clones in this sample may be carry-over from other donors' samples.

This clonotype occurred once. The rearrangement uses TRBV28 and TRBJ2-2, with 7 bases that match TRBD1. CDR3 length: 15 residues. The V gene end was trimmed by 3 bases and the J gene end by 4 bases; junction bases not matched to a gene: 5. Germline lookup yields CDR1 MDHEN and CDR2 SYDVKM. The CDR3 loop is CASSFGWTGTGELFF. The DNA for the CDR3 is TGTGCCAGCAGTTTTGGATGGACAGGCACCGGGGAGCTGTTTTTT.

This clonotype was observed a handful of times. The chain's CDR3 is CASRTDSQVNSYEQYF. CDR3 nucleotide sequence: TGCGCCAGCAGGACGGACAGTCAGGTCAACTCCTACGAGCAGTACTTC. The J gene is TRBJ2-7, the V gene TRBV4-1, with D maybe TRBD1 (6 bases). The V gene's germline CDR1 is MGHRA and CDR2 YSYEKL. V lost 6 bases, J lost 0 bases, and 18 bases lay in between. The CDR3 contains 16 residues.

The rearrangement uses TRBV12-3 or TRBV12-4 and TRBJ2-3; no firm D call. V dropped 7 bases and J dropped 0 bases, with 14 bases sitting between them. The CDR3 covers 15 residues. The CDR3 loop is CASTSSPPSTDTQYF. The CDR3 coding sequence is TGTGCCAGCACCTCGTCACCCCCTAGCACAGATACGCAGTATTTT.

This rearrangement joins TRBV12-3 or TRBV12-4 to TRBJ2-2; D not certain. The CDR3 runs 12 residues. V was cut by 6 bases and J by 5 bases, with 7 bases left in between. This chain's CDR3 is CASSLLTGELFF. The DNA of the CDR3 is TGTGCCAGCAGCCTCTTAACCGGGGAGCTGTTTTTT.

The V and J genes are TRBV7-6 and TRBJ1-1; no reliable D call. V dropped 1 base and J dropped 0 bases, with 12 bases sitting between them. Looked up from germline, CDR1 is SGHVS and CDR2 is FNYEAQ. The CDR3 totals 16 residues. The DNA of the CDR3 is TGTGCCAGCAGCTTAGAGGGCGAGGTGATGAACACTGAAGCTTTCTTT. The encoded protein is CASSLEGEVMNTEAFF. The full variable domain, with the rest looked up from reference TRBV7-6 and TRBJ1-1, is GAGVSQSPRYKVTKRGQDVALRCDPISGHVSLYWYRQALGQGPEFLTYFNYEAQQDKSGLPNDRFSAERPEGSISTLTIQRTEQRDSAMYRCASSLEGEVMNTEAFFGQGTRLTVV.

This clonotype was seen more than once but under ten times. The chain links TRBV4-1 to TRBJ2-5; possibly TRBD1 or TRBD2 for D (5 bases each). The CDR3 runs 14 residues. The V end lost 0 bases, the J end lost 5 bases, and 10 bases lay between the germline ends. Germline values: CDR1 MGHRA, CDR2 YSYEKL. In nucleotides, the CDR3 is TGCGCCAGCAGCCAAGATTCAGAGGGGGAGACCCAGTACTTC. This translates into CASSQDSEGETQYF.

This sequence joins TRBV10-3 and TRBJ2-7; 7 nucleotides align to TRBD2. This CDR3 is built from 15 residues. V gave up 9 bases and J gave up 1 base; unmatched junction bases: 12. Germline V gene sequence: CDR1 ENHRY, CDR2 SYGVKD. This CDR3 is CAIRGGRESSYEQYF. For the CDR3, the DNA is TGTGCCATTAGGGGAGGGCGGGAGTCTTCCTACGAGCAGTACTTC.

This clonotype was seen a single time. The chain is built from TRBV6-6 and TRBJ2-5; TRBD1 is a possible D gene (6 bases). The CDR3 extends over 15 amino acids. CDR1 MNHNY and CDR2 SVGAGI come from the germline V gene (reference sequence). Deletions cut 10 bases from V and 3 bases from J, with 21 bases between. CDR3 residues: CATADPRQGKETQYF. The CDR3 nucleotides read TGTGCCACCGCAGACCCACGTCAGGGGAAAGAGACCCAGTACTTC.

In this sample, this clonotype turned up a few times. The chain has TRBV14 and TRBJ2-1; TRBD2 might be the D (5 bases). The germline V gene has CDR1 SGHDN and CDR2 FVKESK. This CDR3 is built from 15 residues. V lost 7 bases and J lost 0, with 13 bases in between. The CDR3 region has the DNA TGTGCCAGCACGAAGACGGGGAGCTCCTACAATGAGCAGTTCTTC. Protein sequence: CASTKTGSSYNEQFF.

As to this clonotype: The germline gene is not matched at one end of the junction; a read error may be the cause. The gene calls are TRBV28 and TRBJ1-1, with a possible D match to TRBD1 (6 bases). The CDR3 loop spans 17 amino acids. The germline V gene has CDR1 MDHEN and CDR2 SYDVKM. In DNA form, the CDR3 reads TGTGCCAGCAGTTCCGGGGGGCAGGGGATGTATTTCGCGGAAGCTATCTTT. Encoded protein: CASSSGGQGMYFAEAIF.

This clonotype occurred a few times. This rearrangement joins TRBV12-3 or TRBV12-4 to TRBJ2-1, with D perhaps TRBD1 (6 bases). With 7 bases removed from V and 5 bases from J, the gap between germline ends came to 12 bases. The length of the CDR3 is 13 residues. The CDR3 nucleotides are TGTGCCAGCACCCGGGACACCCACAATGAGCAGTTCTTC. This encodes CASTRDTHNEQFF.

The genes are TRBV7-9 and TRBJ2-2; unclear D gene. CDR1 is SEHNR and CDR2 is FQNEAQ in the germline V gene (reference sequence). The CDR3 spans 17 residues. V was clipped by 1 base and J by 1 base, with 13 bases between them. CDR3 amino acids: CASSLVGRSWNTGELFF. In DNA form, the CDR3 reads TGTGCCAGCAGCTTAGTAGGCCGCTCGTGGAACACCGGGGAGCTGTTTTTT.

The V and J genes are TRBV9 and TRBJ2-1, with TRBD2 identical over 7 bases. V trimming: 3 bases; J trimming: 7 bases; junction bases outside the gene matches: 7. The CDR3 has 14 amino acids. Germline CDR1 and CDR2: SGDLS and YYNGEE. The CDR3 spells CASSARLAENEQFF. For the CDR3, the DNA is TGTGCCAGCAGCGCGAGACTAGCCGAGAATGAGCAGTTCTTC.

This CDR3 is CASSRQLHNEQFF. The CDR3 DNA is TGTGCCAGCAGTCGCCAGCTACACAATGAGCAGTTCTTC. This chain joins TRBV12-3 or TRBV12-4 and TRBJ2-1; D gene unclear. This CDR3 comprises 13 residues. V was clipped by 5 bases and J by 5 bases, with 10 bases between them.

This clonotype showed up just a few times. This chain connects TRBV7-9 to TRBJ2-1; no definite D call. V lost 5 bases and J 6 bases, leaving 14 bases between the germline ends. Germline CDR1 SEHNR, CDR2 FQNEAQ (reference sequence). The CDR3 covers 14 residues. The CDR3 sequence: CASSPLELLNEQFF. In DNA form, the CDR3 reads TGTGCCAGCAGCCCACTTGAACTACTCAATGAGCAGTTCTTC.

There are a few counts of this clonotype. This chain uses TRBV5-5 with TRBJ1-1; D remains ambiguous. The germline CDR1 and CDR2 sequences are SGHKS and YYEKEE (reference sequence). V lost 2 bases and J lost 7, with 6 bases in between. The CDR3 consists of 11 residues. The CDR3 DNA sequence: TGTGCCAGCAGCTTCCGGCGTGAAGCTTTCTTT. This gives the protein CASSFRREAFF.

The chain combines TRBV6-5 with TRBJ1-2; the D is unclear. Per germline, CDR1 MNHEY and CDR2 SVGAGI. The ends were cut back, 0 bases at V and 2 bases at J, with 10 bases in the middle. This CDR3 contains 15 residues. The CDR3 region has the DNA TGTGCCAGCAGTTACTCACTTGGAGAAAACTATGGCTACACCTTC. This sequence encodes CASSYSLGENYGYTF.